The present T cell receptor beta chain was sequenced within a study of blood T cell repertoires in COVID-19. For the study at large: Whether acute or convalescent, the COVID-19 samples came from the United States, Italy and Spain. PBMCs, B-cell-depleted T cells, or T cells were the source of the cDNA or gDNA that made up the material.

Per the original data handling: Amplification with reference gene primers provided the estimates of nucleated cell counts. Method: immunoSEQ multiplex PCR; TCRdb's copy keeps in-frame clones and lacks some. The V and J calls and clone size are taken from that table; D and trimming were inferred from the DNA. The sample carries a few hundred thousand clones, roughly 90% recorded once. Seattle cases were enrolled at active infection and followed longitudinally. The receptor comes from a woman in her 30s with COVID-19, enrolled during active disease. The sample taken for sequencing was peripheral blood.

As DNA, the CDR3 is TGTGCCAGCAGCCGAAATCCGGGACAGGGTTACAATGAGCAGTTCTTC. It yields the protein CASSRNPGQGYNEQFF. The V and J genes are TRBV13 and TRBJ2-1; 9 nucleotides align to TRBD1. J lost 4 bases, V lost 5 bases, and 9 bases had no gene match. Looked up from germline, CDR1 is PRHDT and CDR2 is FYEKMQ (reference sequence). The CDR3 sequence is 16 residues long. The full variable domain, completed using reference TRBV13 and TRBJ2-1, is AAGVIQSPRHLIKEKRETATLKCYPIPRHDTVYWYQQGPGQDPQFLISFYEKMQSDKGSIPDRFSAQQFSDYHSELNMSSLELGDSALYFCASSRNPGQGYNEQFFGPGTRLTVL.